This note documents a single T cell receptor beta chain sequence. This specimen belongs to a study of control samples from healthy donors and cancer patients. The CDR3 is made up of 15 amino acids. Trimming removed 6 bases from V and 5 bases from J, with 17 bases in between. The germline CDR1 and CDR2 sequences are SEHNR and FQNEAQ (reference sequence). Profiling relied on immunoSEQ multiplex PCR, and the TCRdb table lists in-frame clones only, not all of them. The sample carries around 200,000 clones, around 92% recorded once. Sequencing input: blood. V usage is TRBV7-9 and J usage is TRBJ2-1; D is unclear. The TCR was taken from a woman aged 30 to 39 in good health. This chain's CDR3 is CASSSETGSDNEQFF. The CDR3 region has the DNA TGTGCCAGCAGTTCCGAAACCGGGTCGGACAATGAGCAGTTCTTC.